This TCR beta chain stems from a study of Tregs in tolerant kidney transplant recipients. Study results and limitations: Activated donor B cell expansion appeared to reveal the most relevant donor-specific TCRbeta repertoire. Biological reproducibility was not directly addressed, but technical replication error appeared minimal.

With regard to this clone: Its antigen remains unknown.

The J segment lost 1 base and the V segment lost 3 bases, leaving 4 bases of the junction unmatched. CDR1 is LNHDA, CDR2 SQIVND, per germline (reference sequence). CDR3 size: 16 residues. Thawed PBMCs were FACS-sorted into unstimulated CD4+CD25+CD127- regulatory T cells, CD4+CD25- non-regulatory cells, CD4 and CD8 cells. Using immunoSEQ multiplex PCR, the repertoire was profiled, and TCRdb retains in-frame clones only, with some absent. The sample shows tens of thousands of clones, over 80% of them seen only once. The sample taken for sequencing was CD4+ T cells from blood. This TCR was recovered from a human donor in good health. The chain combines TRBV19 with TRBJ2-2; 8 bases agree with TRBD2. The CDR3 bases are TGTGCCAGTAGTATTTATGGGACTAGGAACACCGGGGAGCTGTTTTTT. Translation gives CASSIYGTRNTGELFF.